This TCR beta chain was profiled in a study of memory CD4+ T cells and cytomegalovirus serostatus. The overall study: Of the healthy Belgian adults, several were CMV seropositive and 20 to 30 seronegative. Broader study findings: Of about 150 reported CMV TCRbeta sequences, under 80 were found in memory CD4+ repertoires.

The method was immunoSEQ multiplex PCR; TCRdb's version includes in-frame clones alone and lacks a portion of them. The sample records approximately 92,000 clones, 80% being singletons. As regards this clone: The antigen is undetermined.

The CDR3 is 12 amino acids. Trimming took 7 bases from V and 9 from J, leaving 14 bases between them. Germline V gene lookup returns CDR1 SNHLY and CDR2 FYNNEI. The sort gate was single viable CD3+CD4+CD8-CD45RO+ cells for memory CD4+ T cells. What was sequenced was memory CD4+ T cells from blood. The chain recombines TRBV2 with TRBJ2-3; TRBD1 might be the D (6 bases). This receptor was taken from an adult in good health and CMV-seropositive. The CDR3 region has the DNA TGTGCCAGCAAAACACAGGGTAGGACGCAGTATTTT. This encodes CASKTQGRTQYF.